This TCR beta chain was obtained from a study of control samples from healthy donors and cancer patients. The CDR3 sequence is 14 residues long. The V gene lost 1 base and the J gene lost 2 bases, with 9 bases spanning the gap. The germline V gene has CDR1 LNHNV and CDR2 YYDKDF (reference sequence). Some clones are missing from TCRdb's copy, which holds only in-frame ones; the method was immunoSEQ multiplex PCR. Of 20,000 to 30,000 clones in the sample, roughly 88% were seen once. Sequenced sample: PBMCs. The sequence was collected from a man between 50 and 59 years old with lung cancer. This sequence joins TRBV15 and TRBJ2-7; tentatively, D is TRBD2 (5 bases). CDR3 DNA: TGTGCCACCAGCAGAGGGAGAGGGACCTACGAGCAGTACTTC. Translated: CATSRGRGTYEQYF.